Listed below are T cell receptor beta chains from one sample, sequenced in a study of CD8 T cells in ankylosing spondylitis. TCRdb used MiXCR to reprocess the 5' RACE reads, holding one entry per CDR3 protein. The sample shows more than 650,000 distinct CDR3 sequences, 12% of them seen only once. The sequencing sample was made of blood, either unsorted or a sorted T cell fraction (not recorded which). These receptors came from a male donor with ankylosing spondylitis. Each CDR3 is given with its conserved first and last residue. A D gene is named only where the DNA matches it firmly. The listing skips clone size in some rows; elsewhere it reads once, few, many or a size class.

clone size	V gene	J gene	D gene	CDR3 protein	CDR3 DNA
many	TRBV5-1	TRBJ2-3	NA	CASSLAGGADTQYF	TGCGCCAGCAGCTTGGCCGGCGGTGCAGATACGCAGTATTTT
NA	TRBV3-1	TRBJ1-1	NA	CASSQGLLNTEAFF	TGTGCCAGCAGCCAAGGGCTCTTGAACACTGAAGCTTTCTTT
few	TRBV11-2	TRBJ2-3	TRBD2	CASSSHRPGLAGGSTDTQYF	TGTGCCAGCAGCTCCCATCGCCCGGGACTAGCGGGAGGGAGCACAGATACGCAGTATTTT
NA	TRBV12-3/TRBV12-4	TRBJ2-3	TRBD1	CASILGQGTDTQYF	TGTGCCAGCATATTAGGACAGGGTACAGATACGCAGTATTTT
few	TRBV5-1	TRBJ1-1	NA	CASSLEAGWNTEAFF	TGCGCCAGCAGCTTGGAGGCAGGCTGGAACACTGAAGCTTTCTTT
many	TRBV7-2	TRBJ1-1	TRBD1	CASSFTGTGVTEAFF	TGTGCCAGCAGCTTTACCGGGACAGGGGTCACTGAAGCTTTCTTT
few	TRBV20-1	TRBJ2-7	TRBD2	CSAIREGGEQYF	TGCAGCGCAATCAGGGAGGGAGGGGAGCAGTACTTC
many	TRBV5-1	TRBJ1-4	TRBD1	CASSATGETNEKLFF	TGCGCCAGCAGCGCTACAGGGGAAACTAATGAAAAACTGTTTTTT
NA	TRBV7-2	TRBJ2-7	NA	CASSLEFSGPLQYF	TGTGCCAGCAGCCTCGAGTTTTCCGGGCCTCTCCAGTACTTC
few	TRBV4-3	TRBJ1-1	NA	CASSQGGYGEAFF	TGCGCCAGCAGCCAAGGGGGGTACGGTGAAGCTTTCTTT
few	TRBV7-6	TRBJ2-1	TRBD2	CASSSASGGAGEQFF	TGTGCCAGCAGCTCGGCAAGCGGGGGGGCGGGGGAGCAGTTCTTC
many	TRBV20-1	TRBJ1-1	NA	CSARDPMGRQNTEAFF	TGCAGTGCTAGAGATCCGATGGGCAGGCAGAACACTGAAGCTTTCTTT
few	TRBV7-9	TRBJ2-7	NA	CASSLQASRAPSYEQYF	TGTGCCAGCAGCTTACAGGCATCCCGGGCGCCCTCCTACGAGCAGTACTTC
few	TRBV29-1	TRBJ2-1	NA	CSVEYFPRDNEQFF	TGCAGCGTTGAATATTTTCCCCGGGATAATGAGCAGTTCTTC
few	TRBV20-1	TRBJ1-1	NA	CSAGDPWRTEAFF	TGCAGTGCTGGGGACCCTTGGCGCACTGAAGCTTTCTTT
many	TRBV29-1	TRBJ2-3	NA	CSVGTGTSTDTQYF	TGCAGCGTTGGTACAGGAACTAGCACAGATACGCAGTATTTT
NA	TRBV4-3	TRBJ2-6	NA	CASSQESFSRAGANVLTF	TGCGCCAGCAGCCAAGAGTCGTTTAGCAGGGCTGGGGCCAACGTCCTGACTTTC
NA	TRBV4-2	TRBJ2-2	TRBD2	CASSQDLADTGELFF	TGTGCCAGCAGCCAAGATCTAGCGGATACCGGGGAGCTGTTTTTT
many	TRBV2	TRBJ1-6	TRBD1	CASGQGDSPLHF	TGTGCCAGCGGACAGGGCGATTCACCCCTCCACTTT
NA	TRBV5-1	TRBJ1-1	NA	CASSLATDYTEAFF	TGCGCCAGCAGCTTGGCCACAGATTACACTGAAGCTTTCTTT
few	TRBV11-2	TRBJ1-5	NA	CASSLLSGPQHF	TGTGCCAGCAGCTTATTAAGCGGACCCCAGCATTTT
few	TRBV20-1	TRBJ2-1	TRBD2	CSARPAGSYNEQFF	TGCAGTGCTAGGCCAGCGGGGTCCTACAATGAGCAGTTCTTC
NA	TRBV20-1	TRBJ2-7	NA	CSTRTLTGGVEQYF	TGCAGTACCCGAACCCTAACAGGAGGGGTCGAGCAGTACTTC
NA	TRBV12-3/TRBV12-4	TRBJ2-5	NA	CASSFSEETQYF	TGTGCCAGCAGTTTCTCAGAAGAGACCCAGTACTTC
few	TRBV20-1	TRBJ2-3	NA	CSAGGGGVFRNTQYF	TGCAGTGCGGGGGGAGGCGGGGTGTTTAGGAATACGCAGTATTTT
NA	TRBV2	TRBJ1-5	NA	CASSEGQNQPQHF	TGTGCCAGCAGTGAAGGGCAGAATCAGCCCCAGCATTTT
many	TRBV4-2	TRBJ2-6	TRBD1	CASSRGGGGANVLTF	TGTGCCAGCAGCCGAGGGGGCGGCGGGGCCAACGTCCTGACTTTC
many	TRBV20-1	TRBJ2-3	NA	CSASRDPETDTQYF	TGCAGTGCTAGCCGGGACCCAGAGACAGATACGCAGTATTTT
many	TRBV6-6	TRBJ2-3	NA	CASSYQGDTQYF	TGTGCCAGCAGTTATCAAGGAGATACGCAGTATTTT
few	TRBV6-1	TRBJ2-2	TRBD2	CASTKLAGGNTGELFF	TGTGCCAGCACCAAACTAGCGGGGGGAAACACCGGGGAGCTGTTTTTT
few	TRBV14	TRBJ2-5	TRBD1	CASSPLPPGTEETQYF	TGTGCCAGCAGCCCTTTACCCCCCGGGACAGAAGAGACCCAGTACTTC
NA	TRBV5-6	TRBJ2-2	NA	CASSFQPNTGELFF	TGTGCCAGCAGCTTTCAACCGAACACCGGGGAGCTGTTTTTT
many	TRBV20-1	TRBJ2-5	NA	CSARETGSETQYF	TGCAGTGCGAGAGAAACAGGGTCAGAGACCCAGTACTTC
few	TRBV7-6	TRBJ1-4	NA	CASSFSVNEKLFF	TGTGCCAGCAGCTTTAGTGTGAATGAAAAACTGTTTTTT
few	TRBV6-1	TRBJ2-3	TRBD2	CASSPGTTFTDTQYF	TGTGCCAGCAGTCCCGGGACTACCTTCACAGATACGCAGTATTTT
few	TRBV10-3	TRBJ2-6	NA	CAIRGHSGANVLTF	TGTGCCATCAGGGGGCACTCTGGGGCCAACGTCCTGACTTTC
many	TRBV20-1	TRBJ2-3	TRBD2	CSARVVAGTDTQYF	TGCAGTGCTAGGGTGGTAGCGGGAACAGATACGCAGTATTTT
many	TRBV7-3	TRBJ2-5	NA	CASSMSPTETQYF	TGTGCCAGCAGCATGTCCCCCACGGAGACCCAGTACTTC
NA	TRBV5-1	TRBJ1-5	NA	CASSANSMGQPQHF	TGCGCCAGCAGCGCAAACAGTATGGGTCAGCCCCAGCATTTT
few	TRBV29-1	TRBJ2-1	TRBD1	CSVDPGTGNSYNEQFF	TGCAGCGTTGACCCAGGGACAGGGAACTCCTACAATGAGCAGTTCTTC
NA	TRBV11-3	TRBJ2-1	NA	CASSLGSGAGEQFF	TGTGCCAGCAGCTTAGGCTCGGGAGCTGGTGAGCAGTTCTTC
NA	TRBV20-1	TRBJ2-7	NA	CSAGGPRAYEQYF	TGCAGTGCCGGCGGTCCCCGGGCCTACGAGCAGTACTTC